Below, 10 T cell receptor beta chains from the same sample are listed, as sequenced in a study of CD8 T cells in ankylosing spondylitis. Study-wide results and limits: A TCR beta motif of fewer than ten highly homologous variants appeared characteristic of ankylosing spondylitis blood.

Using its own MiXCR run on the 5' RACE reads, TCRdb lists one record per CDR3 protein. The sample has approximately 520,000 distinct CDR3 sequences, approximately 5.3% seen once; the top ten hold 3% to 4%. Their antigens remain unidentified. Material for sequencing was blood, either unsorted or a sorted T cell fraction (not recorded which). All receptors come from a male donor with ankylosing spondylitis.

This clonotype was counted ten times or more. This rearrangement joins TRBV11-2 to TRBJ2-5; 10 nucleotides match TRBD1. Per germline, CDR1 SGHAT and CDR2 FQNNGV. The CDR3 covers 15 residues. Trimming took 5 bases from V and 5 from J; bases not matched to a gene: 8. CDR3 bases: TGTGCCAGCAGCCCCCCGGGACAGGGGTGGGAGACCCAGTACTTC. It codes for CASSPPGQGWETQYF.

The chain couples TRBV4-2 to TRBJ1-2, with D perhaps TRBD1 (6 bases). Germline V gene lookup returns CDR1 LGHNA and CDR2 YNFKEQ. V was trimmed by 0 bases and J by 6 bases, leaving 14 bases between them. There are 15 residues in the CDR3. The CDR3 region is CASSQDFRGLDGYTF. The CDR3 DNA follows: TGTGCCAGCAGCCAAGATTTCAGGGGCCTGGATGGCTACACCTTC.

This clonotype has ten or more counts. The V call is TRBV5-6, the J call TRBJ2-6; possible D gene TRBD2, 5 bases. Germline V gene lookup returns CDR1 SGHDT and CDR2 YYEEEE. V shed 3 bases and J shed 0 bases, with 10 bases lying between them. This CDR3 comprises 16 residues. CDR3 region: CASSWGVFSGANVLTF. The CDR3 coding sequence is TGTGCCAGCAGCTGGGGAGTTTTCTCTGGGGCCAACGTCCTGACTTTC.

This clonotype was recorded at least ten times. The chain joins TRBV12-3 or TRBV12-4 to TRBJ2-2; weak D call: TRBD1 (6 bases). This CDR3 has 17 amino acids. V dropped 3 bases and J dropped 4 bases, with 18 bases sitting between them. CDR3 bases: TGTGCCAGCAGTTTCCGTACAGGGATTGCGGCCACCGGGGAGCTGTTTTTT. This codes for CASSFRTGIAATGELFF.

This clonotype was seen many times. The rearrangement links TRBV28 to TRBJ2-7, with TRBD2 identical over 13 bases. In germline, CDR1 is MDHEN, CDR2 SYDVKM. Losses at the gene ends were 6 bases for V and 3 bases for J; bases not matched to a gene: 8. The CDR3 length is 16 residues. The chain's CDR3 is CASRPTGLAGVYEQYF. The CDR3 coding sequence is TGTGCCAGCAGGCCCACCGGACTAGCGGGAGTCTACGAGCAGTACTTC. The full variable domain, in which reference TRBV28 and TRBJ2-7 provide the parts outside the CDR3, is DVKVTQSSRYLVKRTGEKVFLECVQDMDHENMFWYRQDPGLGLRLIYFSYDVKMKEKGDIPEGYSVSREKKERFSLILESASTNQTSMYLCASRPTGLAGVYEQYFGPGTRLTVT.

This clonotype has at least ten counts. The J gene is TRBJ1-6, the V gene TRBV11-2; D is perhaps TRBD1 (6 bases). This CDR3 contains 18 residues. V was shortened by 6 bases and J by 0 bases, with 18 bases between the two germline ends. Germline V gene lookup returns CDR1 SGHAT and CDR2 FQNNGV. CDR3 bases: TGTGCCAGCAGATCCAGGGAGAGGGGGAGCTCCTATAATTCACCCCTCCACTTT. Translation gives CASRSRERGSSYNSPLHF.

This clonotype showed up many times. J is TRBJ2-7 and V is TRBV11-1, with TRBD2 as a possible D gene (5 bases). Germline V gene sequence: CDR1 SGHAT, CDR2 FQDESV (reference sequence). The CDR3 loop spans 19 amino acids. Trimming took off 4 bases at V and 0 bases at J, with 25 bases between the two ends. CDR3 coding DNA: TGTGCCAGCAGCTCATCACCGGGTTATGGAGCGGTACTCTCCTACGAGCAGTACTTC. Translated: CASSSSPGYGAVLSYEQYF.

This clonotype was seen many times. The V and J genes are TRBV7-2 and TRBJ2-7, with TRBD1 matching 12 bases. The CDR3 runs to 15 residues. The J segment lost 4 bases and the V segment lost 5 bases, leaving 6 bases of the junction unmatched. Germline-derived CDR1 and CDR2 are SGHTA and FQGNSA. The CDR3 is CASSNRDRGHYEQYF. Written as DNA, the CDR3 is TGTGCCAGCAGCAACCGGGACAGGGGGCATTACGAGCAGTACTTC. Variable domain in full (rest from reference TRBV7-2 and TRBJ2-7): GAGVSQSPSNKVTEKGKDVELRCDPISGHTALYWYRQSLGQGLEFLIYFQGNSAPDKSGLPSDRFSAERTGGSVSTLTIQRTQQEDSAVYLCASSNRDRGHYEQYFGPGTRLTVT.

Many counts were recorded for this clonotype. CDR3 nucleotide sequence: TGTGCCAGCAGCTTTGTCTATGAGCAGTTCTTC. Its protein is CASSFVYEQFF. The rearrangement uses TRBV7-2 and TRBJ2-1; D ambiguous. Germline CDR1 SGHTA, CDR2 FQGNSA. V was cut by 3 bases and J by 8 bases, with 5 bases left in between. The CDR3 has 11 amino acids.

This clonotype was counted at least ten times. The rearrangement joins TRBV9 to TRBJ1-1; TRBD1 might be the D (6 bases). The V gene's germline CDR1 is SGDLS and CDR2 YYNGEE. The V gene lost 0 bases and the J gene lost 0 bases, with 9 bases spanning the gap. The CDR3 spans 15 residues. CDR3 bases: TGTGCCAGCAGCGTAGAAGGGGGGTTGAACACTGAAGCTTTCTTT. Translation: CASSVEGGLNTEAFF.